This T cell receptor (beta chain) was identified in a study of CD8 T cells in Susac syndrome (dated 2019 in TCRdb). At the level of the whole study: The study used repertoire sequencing to test whether antigen drove CD8+ T cell activation and differentiation in Susac syndrome. The clonality of the CD8+ T cell repertoire was compared across some eleven healthy donors, some 14 Susac syndrome patients and under 18 multiple sclerosis patients.

Peripheral blood CD8+ and CD4+ T cells from healthy donors, Susac syndrome patients and multiple sclerosis patients were profiled using high-throughput TCR beta sequencing. The multiple sclerosis controls were treatment-naive patients whose relapsing-remitting disease, either stable or active, fulfilled the revised McDonald criteria. Bulk CD8+ and CD4+ T cells were purified magnetically by negative isolation, whereas CD8+ TEMRA cells were enriched by FACS. Blood was collected in EDTA tubes and processed within 24 hours, with PBMCs isolated through density gradient centrifugation. PBMCs intended for TCR sequencing were cryopreserved in liquid nitrogen and thawed later in a water bath at 37 degrees C. The sorted or isolated CD4+, CD8+ and CD8+ TEMRA cells reached a purity of at least 90%. RNA was extracted with the RNeasy kit and 0.5 to 1 ug was reverse transcribed using random hexamers. The immunoSEQ multiplex PCR assay, which covers 54 Vbeta and 13 Jbeta segments, was used to amplify TCR beta CDR3 regions. PCR amplification bias was corrected using a synthetic template baseline for primer optimization and computational correction. In the paper's pipeline: Reads were annotated to V, D and J genes per IMGT and analyzed with immunoSEQ Analyzer, keeping only productive sequences. To calculate clonality, Shannon entropy was normalized by log2 of the number of productive unique sequences and then subtracted from one. For each patient and control, public and private clones were evaluated within the 100 most prevalent clones. A clone was defined as Susac-specific if it was absent from the healthy and MS cohorts, from over 1,000 published viral clones and from other ImmuneACCESS disease sequences. TCRdb reprocessing: public reads trimmed at Q25 with fastp, clones called with MiXCR, in-frame beta chains kept. Every distinct CDR3 protein forms one entry, paired with its most common genes and DNA. In this record, the V and J calls reflect TCRdb's handling and not the investigators' own analysis. The sample yields about 430,000 distinct CDR3 sequences; approximately 85% were counted once. Roughly 0.1% of the sample goes to the ten largest clones.

Study-wide conclusions, independent of this receptor: The number of individuals in the TCR sequencing and HLA analysis was acknowledged as relatively small.

Concerning this clonotype: There is no known antigen for this receptor. No per-base quality is available; no much larger clone lies one base away.

The source material was CD8+ T cells from PBMCs. The source of this sequence is a human donor with multiple sclerosis.

The CDR3 in this case is CASSPRELGADTQYF. The bases read TGTGCCAGCAGCCCGCGGGAGTTGGGGGCAGATACGCAGTATTTT. The sequence joins TRBV5-4 to TRBJ2-3, with 7 bases aligning to TRBD2. V is pruned by 4 bases and J by 4 bases, leaving 9 bases of the junction without a gene match. The CDR3 runs 15 amino acids, cysteine and phenylalanine included. Just the 45-base CDR3 DNA is kept, in frame starting at base 1. As encoded in the germline V gene (reference sequence), CDR1 is SGHNT while CDR2 is YYREEE. Where the CDR3 stops, the reference TRBV5-4 and TRBJ2-3 genes take over; the full variable domain is ETGVTQSPTHLIKTRGQQVTLRCSSQSGHNTVSWYQQALGQGPQFIFQYYREEENGRGNFPPRFSGLQFPNYSSELNVNALELDDSALYLCASSPRELGADTQYFGPGTRLTVL.